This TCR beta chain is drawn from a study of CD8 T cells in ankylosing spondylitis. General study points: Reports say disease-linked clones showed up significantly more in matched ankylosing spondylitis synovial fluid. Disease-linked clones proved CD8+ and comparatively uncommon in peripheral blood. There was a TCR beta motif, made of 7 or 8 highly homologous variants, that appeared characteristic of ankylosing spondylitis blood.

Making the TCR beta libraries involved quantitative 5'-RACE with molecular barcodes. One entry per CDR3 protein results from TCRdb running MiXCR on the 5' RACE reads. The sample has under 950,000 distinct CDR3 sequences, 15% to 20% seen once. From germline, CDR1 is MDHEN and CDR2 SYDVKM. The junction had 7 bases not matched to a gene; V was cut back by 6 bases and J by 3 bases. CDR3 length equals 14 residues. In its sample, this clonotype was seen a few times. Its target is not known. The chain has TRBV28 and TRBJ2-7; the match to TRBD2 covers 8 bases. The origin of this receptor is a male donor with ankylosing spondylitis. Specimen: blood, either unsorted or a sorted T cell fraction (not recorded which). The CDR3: CASSLRGGRYEQYF. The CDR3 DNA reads TGTGCCAGCAGCCTCCGGGGGGGTCGCTACGAGCAGTACTTC.